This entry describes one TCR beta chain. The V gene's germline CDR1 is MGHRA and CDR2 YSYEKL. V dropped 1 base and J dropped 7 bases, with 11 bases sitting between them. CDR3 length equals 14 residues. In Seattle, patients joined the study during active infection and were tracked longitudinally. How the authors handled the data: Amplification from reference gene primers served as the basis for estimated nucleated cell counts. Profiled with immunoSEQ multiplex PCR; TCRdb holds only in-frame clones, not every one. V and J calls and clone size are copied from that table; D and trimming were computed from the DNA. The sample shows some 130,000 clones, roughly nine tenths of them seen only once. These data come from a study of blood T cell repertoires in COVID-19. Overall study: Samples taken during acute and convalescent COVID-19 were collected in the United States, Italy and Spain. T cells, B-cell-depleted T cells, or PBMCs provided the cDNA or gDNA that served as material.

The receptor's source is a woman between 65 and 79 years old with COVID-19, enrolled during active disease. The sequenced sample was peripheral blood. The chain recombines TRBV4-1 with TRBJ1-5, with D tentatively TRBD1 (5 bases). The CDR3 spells CASSQVQGAQPQHF. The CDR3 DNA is TGCGCCAGCAGCCAAGTCCAAGGGGCCCAGCCCCAGCATTTT.